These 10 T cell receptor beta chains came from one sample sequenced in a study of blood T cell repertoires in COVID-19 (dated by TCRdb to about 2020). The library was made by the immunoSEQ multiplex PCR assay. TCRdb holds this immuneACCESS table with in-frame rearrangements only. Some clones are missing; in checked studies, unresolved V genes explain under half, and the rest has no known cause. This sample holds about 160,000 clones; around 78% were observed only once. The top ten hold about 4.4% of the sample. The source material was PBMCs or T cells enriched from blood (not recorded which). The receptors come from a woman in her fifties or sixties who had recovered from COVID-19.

The DNA for the CDR3 is TGTGCCTGGAGTGTAGATGTAGCGAGAAACATTCAGTACTTC. Protein sequence: CAWSVDVARNIQYF. This chain connects TRBV30 to TRBJ2-4; tentative D call: TRBD2 (5 bases). The ends were cut back, 0 bases at V and 6 bases at J, with 12 bases in the middle. This CDR3 has 14 amino acids. Germline V lookup: CDR1 GTSNPN, CDR2 SVGIG (reference sequence). The variable domain in full, completed from reference TRBV30 and TRBJ2-4, reads SQTIHQWPATLVQPVGSPLSLECTVEGTSNPNLYWYRQAAGRGLQLLFYSVGIGQISSEVPQNLSASRPQDRQFILSSKKLLLSDSGFYLCAWSVDVARNIQYFGAGTRLSVL.

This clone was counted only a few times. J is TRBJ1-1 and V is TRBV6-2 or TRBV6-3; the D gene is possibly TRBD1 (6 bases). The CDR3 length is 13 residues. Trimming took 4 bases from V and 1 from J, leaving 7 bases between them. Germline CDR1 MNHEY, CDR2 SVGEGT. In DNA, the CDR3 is TGTGCCAGCAGTTGGACAGCGAACACTGAAGCTTTCTTT. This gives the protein CASSWTANTEAFF.

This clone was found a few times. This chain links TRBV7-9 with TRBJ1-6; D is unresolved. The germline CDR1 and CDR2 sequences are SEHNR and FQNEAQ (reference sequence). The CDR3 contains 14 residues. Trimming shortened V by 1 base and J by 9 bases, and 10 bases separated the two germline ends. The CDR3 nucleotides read TGTGCCAGCAGCTTAGGTAATCCAGGTTCACCCCTCCACTTT. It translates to CASSLGNPGSPLHF.

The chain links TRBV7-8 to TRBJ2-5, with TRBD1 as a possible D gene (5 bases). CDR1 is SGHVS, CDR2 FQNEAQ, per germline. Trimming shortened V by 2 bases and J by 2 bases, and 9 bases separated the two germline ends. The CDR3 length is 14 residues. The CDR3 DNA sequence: TGTGCCAGCAGCTTACGACAGAGACAAGAGACCCAGTACTTC. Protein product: CASSLRQRQETQYF. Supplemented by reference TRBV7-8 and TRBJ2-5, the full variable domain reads GAGVSQSPRYKVAKRGQDVALRCDPISGHVSLFWYQQALGQGPEFLTYFQNEAQLDKSGLPSDRFFAERPEGSVSTLKIQRTQQEDSAVYLCASSLRQRQETQYFGPGTRLLVL.

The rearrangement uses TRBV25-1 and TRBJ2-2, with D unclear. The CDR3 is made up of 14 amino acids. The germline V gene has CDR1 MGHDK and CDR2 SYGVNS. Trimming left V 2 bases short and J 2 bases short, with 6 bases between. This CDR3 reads CASSEQTNTGELFF. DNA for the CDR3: TGTGCCAGCAGTGAACAGACAAACACCGGGGAGCTGTTTTTT.

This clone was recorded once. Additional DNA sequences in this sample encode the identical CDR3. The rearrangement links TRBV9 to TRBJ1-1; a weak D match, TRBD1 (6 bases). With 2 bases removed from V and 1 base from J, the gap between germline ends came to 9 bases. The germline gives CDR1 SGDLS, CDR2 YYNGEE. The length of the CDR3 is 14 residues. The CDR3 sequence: CASSVLGGNTEAFF. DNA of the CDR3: TGTGCCAGCAGCGTCTTAGGGGGGAACACTGAAGCTTTCTTT.

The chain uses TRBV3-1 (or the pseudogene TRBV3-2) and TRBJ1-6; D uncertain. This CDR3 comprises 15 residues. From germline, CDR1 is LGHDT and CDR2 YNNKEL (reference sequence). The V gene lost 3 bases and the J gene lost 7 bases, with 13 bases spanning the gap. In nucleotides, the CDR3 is TGTGCCAGCAGCCAGAGAGGGAACAGCAATTCACCCCTCCACTTT. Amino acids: CASSQRGNSNSPLHF.

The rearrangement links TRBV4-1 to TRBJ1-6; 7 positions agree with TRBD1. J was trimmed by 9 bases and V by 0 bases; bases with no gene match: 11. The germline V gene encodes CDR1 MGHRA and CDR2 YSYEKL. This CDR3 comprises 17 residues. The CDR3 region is CASSQDKEGARRSPLHF. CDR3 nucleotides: TGCGCCAGCAGCCAAGATAAAGAGGGGGCAAGACGTTCACCCCTCCACTTT.

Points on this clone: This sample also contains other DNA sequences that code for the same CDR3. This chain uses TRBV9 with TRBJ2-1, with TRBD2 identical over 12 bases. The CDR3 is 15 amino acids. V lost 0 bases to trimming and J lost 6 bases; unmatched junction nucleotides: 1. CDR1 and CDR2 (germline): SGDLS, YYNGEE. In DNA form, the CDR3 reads TGTGCCAGCAGCGTAGCTAGCGGGAGGGCCAATGAGCAGTTCTTC. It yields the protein CASSVASGRANEQFF.

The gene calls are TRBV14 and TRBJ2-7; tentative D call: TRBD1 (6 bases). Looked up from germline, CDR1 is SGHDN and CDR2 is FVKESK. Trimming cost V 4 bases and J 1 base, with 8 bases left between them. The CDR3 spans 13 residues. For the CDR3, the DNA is TGTGCCAGCAGCCGGGACACTTCCTACGAGCAGTACGTC. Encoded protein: CASSRDTSYEQYV.